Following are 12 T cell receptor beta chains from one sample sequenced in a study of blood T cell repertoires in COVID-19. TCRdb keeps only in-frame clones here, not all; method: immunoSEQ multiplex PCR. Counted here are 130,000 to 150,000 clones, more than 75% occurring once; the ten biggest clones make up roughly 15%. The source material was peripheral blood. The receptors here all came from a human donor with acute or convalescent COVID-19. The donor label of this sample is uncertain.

The CDR3 here is CASTQGPAYYSNQPQHF. The CDR3 DNA is TGTGCCAGTACGCAGGGTCCCGCTTATTATAGCAATCAGCCCCAGCATTTT. The V and J genes are TRBV19 and TRBJ1-5; possibly TRBD1 for D (5 bases). The CDR3 is 17 residues long. V was shortened by 7 bases and J by 0 bases, with 19 bases between the two germline ends. Germline-derived CDR1 and CDR2 are LNHDA and SQIVND (reference sequence).

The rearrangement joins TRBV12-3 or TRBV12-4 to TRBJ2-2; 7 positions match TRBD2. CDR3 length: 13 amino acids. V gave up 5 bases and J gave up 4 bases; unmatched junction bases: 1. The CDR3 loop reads CASSPGGTGELFF. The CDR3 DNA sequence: TGTGCCAGCAGTCCGGGGGGCACCGGGGAGCTGTTTTTT.

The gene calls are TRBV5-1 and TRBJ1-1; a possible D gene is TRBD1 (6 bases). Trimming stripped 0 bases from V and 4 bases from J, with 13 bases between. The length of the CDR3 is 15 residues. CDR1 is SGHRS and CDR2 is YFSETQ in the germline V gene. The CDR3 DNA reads TGCGCCAGCAGCTTGGGGGCAGGGGAGGGCACTGAAGCTTTCTTT. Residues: CASSLGAGEGTEAFF. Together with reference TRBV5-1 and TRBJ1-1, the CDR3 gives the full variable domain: KAGVTQTPRYLIKTRGQQVTLSCSPISGHRSVSWYQQTPGQGLQFLFEYFSETQRNKGNFPGRFSGRQFSNSRSEMNVSTLELGDSALYLCASSLGAGEGTEAFFGQGTRLTVV.

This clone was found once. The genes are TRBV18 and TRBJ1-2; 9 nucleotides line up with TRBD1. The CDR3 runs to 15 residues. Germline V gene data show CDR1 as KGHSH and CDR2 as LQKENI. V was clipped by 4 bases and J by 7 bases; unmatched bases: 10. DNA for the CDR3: TGTGCCAGCTCACAGGAAGGGACAGGGTCGCGTGGCTACACCTTC. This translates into CASSQEGTGSRGYTF.

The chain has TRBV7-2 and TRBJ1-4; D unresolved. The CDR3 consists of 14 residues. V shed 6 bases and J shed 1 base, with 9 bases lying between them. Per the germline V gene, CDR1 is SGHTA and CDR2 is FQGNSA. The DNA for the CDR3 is TGTGCCAGCAGACCTCAGATAACTAATGAAAAACTGTTTTTT. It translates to CASRPQITNEKLFF.

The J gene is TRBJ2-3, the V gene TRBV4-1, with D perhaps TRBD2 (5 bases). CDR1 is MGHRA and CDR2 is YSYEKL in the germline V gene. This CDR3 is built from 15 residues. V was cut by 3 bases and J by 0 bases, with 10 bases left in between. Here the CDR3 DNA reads TGCGCCAGCAGCCAGTTAGAGGGAAGCACAGATACGCAGTATTTT. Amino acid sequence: CASSQLEGSTDTQYF.

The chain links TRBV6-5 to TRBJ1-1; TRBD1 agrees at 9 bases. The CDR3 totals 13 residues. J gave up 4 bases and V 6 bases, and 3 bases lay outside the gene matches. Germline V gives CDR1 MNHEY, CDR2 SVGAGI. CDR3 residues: CASRLQGATEAFF. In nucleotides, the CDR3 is TGTGCCAGCAGATTACAGGGGGCCACTGAAGCTTTCTTT.

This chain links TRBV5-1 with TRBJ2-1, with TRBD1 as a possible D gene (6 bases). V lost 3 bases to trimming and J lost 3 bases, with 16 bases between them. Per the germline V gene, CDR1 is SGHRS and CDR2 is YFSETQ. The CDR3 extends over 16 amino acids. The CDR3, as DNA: TGCGCCAGCAGCTCCAGAAACAGGGCCCGCTACAATGAGCAGTTCTTC. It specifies CASSSRNRARYNEQFF.

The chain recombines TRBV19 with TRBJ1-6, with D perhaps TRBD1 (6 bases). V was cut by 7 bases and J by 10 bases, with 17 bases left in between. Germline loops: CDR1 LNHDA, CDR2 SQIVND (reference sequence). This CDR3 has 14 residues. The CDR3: CASNGGQGQSPLHF. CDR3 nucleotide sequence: TGTGCCAGTAACGGGGGGCAGGGGCAATCACCCCTCCACTTT.

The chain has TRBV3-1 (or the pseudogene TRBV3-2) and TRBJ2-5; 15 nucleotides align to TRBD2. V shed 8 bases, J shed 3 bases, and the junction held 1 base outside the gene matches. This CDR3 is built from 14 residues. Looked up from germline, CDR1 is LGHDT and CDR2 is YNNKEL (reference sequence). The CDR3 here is CASGLAGGKETQYF. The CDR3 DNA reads TGTGCCAGCGGACTAGCGGGGGGGAAAGAGACCCAGTACTTC.

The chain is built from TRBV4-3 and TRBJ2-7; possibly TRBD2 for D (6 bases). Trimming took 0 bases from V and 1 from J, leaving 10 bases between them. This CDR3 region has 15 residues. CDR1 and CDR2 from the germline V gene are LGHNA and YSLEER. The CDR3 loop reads CASSQEVGGSYEQYF. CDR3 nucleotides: TGCGCCAGCAGCCAAGAGGTCGGGGGATCCTACGAGCAGTACTTC.

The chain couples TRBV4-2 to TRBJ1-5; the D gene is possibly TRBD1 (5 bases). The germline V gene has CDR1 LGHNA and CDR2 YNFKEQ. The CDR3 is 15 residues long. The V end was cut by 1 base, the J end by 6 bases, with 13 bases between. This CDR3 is CASSQGGSGPQPQHF. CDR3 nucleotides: TGTGCCAGCAGCCAAGGGGGTTCAGGGCCTCAGCCCCAGCATTTT.